The 27 T cell receptor beta chains presented below share a single source sample, sequenced in a study of blood T cell repertoires in COVID-19. Clones were read by immunoSEQ multiplex PCR, and TCRdb kept only the in-frame ones, dropping some. The sample shows over 120,000 clones, 87% of them seen only once. Sequenced sample: peripheral blood. The receptors were gathered from a man between 45 and 60 years old who had recovered from COVID-19.

The gene calls are TRBV7-2 and TRBJ1-1; 10 bases align to TRBD1. The CDR3 has 15 residues. The J segment lost 1 base and the V segment lost 4 bases, leaving 3 bases of the junction unmatched. Germline V gene sequence: CDR1 SGHTA, CDR2 FQGNSA. The CDR3 DNA follows: TGTGCCAGCAGCTGGGACAGGGGCCCGAACACTGAAGCTTTCTTT. As protein: CASSWDRGPNTEAFF.

This clone occurred once. This chain connects TRBV9 to TRBJ1-1, with 9 bases fitting TRBD1. There are 15 residues in the CDR3. In germline, CDR1 is SGDLS, CDR2 YYNGEE. V gave up 3 bases and J gave up 2 bases; unmatched junction bases: 5. The CDR3 protein is CASSELTGGNTEAFF. The CDR3 DNA reads as TGTGCCAGCAGCGAACTGACAGGGGGAAACACTGAAGCTTTCTTT.

This clone was counted at least ten times. CDR3 bases: TGCGCCAGCAGCCAAGCCTACAGGGGTGACTATGGCTACACCTTC. Its protein product is CASSQAYRGDYGYTF. The V gene is TRBV4-3, the J gene TRBJ1-2; TRBD1 matches 7 bases. This CDR3 comprises 15 residues. The junction had 5 bases not matched to a gene; V was cut back by 1 base and J by 3 bases. Germline V gene lookup returns CDR1 LGHNA and CDR2 YSLEER.

This chain joins TRBV6-5 and TRBJ1-4; tentative D call: TRBD1 (6 bases). The CDR3 sequence is 15 residues long. The germline V and J ends were trimmed by 0 bases and 6 bases, with 11 bases remaining between them. Germline CDR1 MNHEY, CDR2 SVGAGI. The CDR3 bases are TGTGCCAGCAGTTACTCGATGGGGGCTGATGAAAAACTGTTTTTT. It yields the protein CASSYSMGADEKLFF.

The genes are TRBV30 and TRBJ1-2; TRBD1 is a possible D gene (6 bases). The CDR3 is 13 amino acids. The ends were cut back, 5 bases at V and 2 bases at J, with 12 bases in the middle. CDR1 and CDR2 from the germline V gene are GTSNPN and SVGIG (reference sequence). CDR3 amino acids: CAWDGGGNYGYTF. CDR3 in DNA: TGTGCCTGGGATGGGGGCGGGAACTATGGCTACACCTTC.

The table lists this clone with a count of one. The chain joins TRBV27 to TRBJ2-3, with 14 nucleotides matching TRBD2. V shed 4 bases, J shed 1 base, and the junction held 7 bases outside the gene matches. The CDR3 contains 18 residues. The germline gives CDR1 MNHEY, CDR2 SMNVEV (reference sequence). CDR3 in amino acids: CASSSTSGGASGTDTQYF. CDR3 coding DNA: TGTGCCAGCAGTTCGACTAGCGGGGGGGCCTCGGGCACAGATACGCAGTATTTT.

The chain uses TRBV6-5 and TRBJ2-2; perhaps TRBD1 as D (6 bases). Per germline, CDR1 MNHEY and CDR2 SVGAGI. The CDR3 extends over 16 amino acids. V was cut by 2 bases and J by 0 bases, with 10 bases left in between. CDR3 coding DNA: TGTGCCAGCAGTTACGCCGGGACATCGAACACCGGGGAGCTGTTTTTT. Protein sequence: CASSYAGTSNTGELFF.

The chain has TRBV7-9 and TRBJ1-5, with 7 bases lining up with TRBD1. V dropped 0 bases and J dropped 5; count of bases not matched to a gene: 4. CDR3 size: 15 residues. Germline assignment: CDR1 SEHNR and CDR2 FQNEAQ (reference sequence). CDR3 nucleotide sequence: TGTGCCAGCAGCTTAGCGGGCAGGGGGGATCAGCCCCAGCATTTT. This encodes CASSLAGRGDQPQHF.

About this clone: The sample holds other DNA sequences that translate to the same CDR3. V usage is TRBV5-1 and J usage is TRBJ2-1, with 8 positions matching TRBD1. CDR1 is SGHRS and CDR2 is YFSETQ in the germline V gene. V dropped 5 bases and J dropped 3; count of bases not matched to a gene: 7. The CDR3 loop spans 15 amino acids. CDR3 residues: CASSEQGGHYNEQFF. In nucleotides, the CDR3 is TGCGCCAGCAGTGAACAGGGGGGCCACTACAATGAGCAGTTCTTC.

This clone was seen a handful of times. The chain employs TRBV10-2 and TRBJ1-2; 8 bases are shared with TRBD1. With 5 bases clipped from V and 4 bases from J, the junction kept 9 bases outside the gene matches. The CDR3 has 15 residues. Germline-derived CDR1 and CDR2 are WSHSY and SAAADI. CDR3 in DNA: TGCGCCAGCAGTACGATACCAGGGGGCCTCTATGGCTACACCTTC. Encoded protein: CASSTIPGGLYGYTF.

The chain couples TRBV10-1 to TRBJ2-2; the D is unclear. The CDR3 totals 14 residues. Germline loops: CDR1 WNHNN, CDR2 SYGVQD (reference sequence). V shed 4 bases and J shed 0 bases, with 6 bases lying between them. As DNA, the CDR3 is TGCGCCAGCAGTGTCAGGTCGAACACCGGGGAGCTGTTTTTT. Amino acid sequence: CASSVRSNTGELFF.

The sample holds one count of this clone. The chain combines TRBV19 with TRBJ2-1, with D possibly TRBD2 on 5 matching bases. CDR3 size: 15 residues. The V gene's germline CDR1 is LNHDA and CDR2 SQIVND (reference sequence). V lost 5 bases to trimming and J lost 3 bases, with 14 bases between them. The DNA of the CDR3 is TGTGCCAGTAGTGGATCGGGGTTGAACTACAATGAGCAGTTCTTC. This sequence encodes CASSGSGLNYNEQFF.

The chain is built from TRBV5-5 and TRBJ1-1; the D gene is possibly TRBD1 (5 bases). Per germline, CDR1 SGHKS and CDR2 YYEKEE (reference sequence). CDR3 length: 15 residues. V was clipped by 4 bases and J by 1 base, with 14 bases between them. The CDR3 reads CASSPPGGSNTEAFF. The DNA of the CDR3 is TGTGCCAGCAGCCCCCCTGGGGGGTCGAACACTGAAGCTTTCTTT.

The V and J genes are TRBV2 and TRBJ2-7, with 7 bases matching TRBD1. This CDR3 has 12 residues. The V and J ends lost 4 bases and 4 bases, in that order; junction bases with no gene match: 1. The V gene's germline CDR1 is SNHLY and CDR2 FYNNEI. The CDR3 reads CASSVQGYEQYF. Here the CDR3 DNA reads TGTGCCAGCAGTGTACAGGGGTACGAGCAGTACTTC.

The chain employs TRBV3-1 (or the pseudogene TRBV3-2) and TRBJ1-2; 9 nucleotides align to TRBD1. Germline assignment: CDR1 LGHDT and CDR2 YNNKEL (reference sequence). Trimming at V came to 4 bases and at J to 6 bases, leaving 3 bases not matched to a gene. This CDR3 contains 13 residues. CDR3 in amino acids: CASSRDRGDGYTF. The CDR3 DNA reads as TGTGCCAGCAGCCGAGACAGGGGGGATGGCTACACCTTC.

A remark on this clone: The same CDR3 also results from other DNA sequences found in this sample. V and J are TRBV9 and TRBJ2-7; 11 nucleotides agree with TRBD1. After removal of 0 bases from V and 3 bases from J, the junction contained 5 bases not matched to a gene. CDR1 is SGDLS and CDR2 is YYNGEE in the germline V gene. The length of the CDR3 is 16 residues. CDR3 in amino acids: CASSVGGTGGYYEQYF. The DNA for the CDR3 is TGTGCCAGCAGCGTAGGCGGGACAGGGGGATACTACGAGCAGTACTTC.

J is TRBJ2-5 and V is TRBV5-1; 7 nucleotides line up with TRBD1. This CDR3 spans 16 amino acids. The V and J ends lost 0 bases and 3 bases, in that order; junction bases with no gene match: 8. CDR1 is SGHRS, CDR2 YFSETQ, per germline. In nucleotides, the CDR3 is TGCGCCAGCAGCTTGGCCAAGGGGGCCACTAAAGAGACCCAGTACTTC. Translated: CASSLAKGATKETQYF.

This rearrangement joins TRBV6-5 to TRBJ1-1; weak D call: TRBD1 (5 bases). V was cut by 2 bases and J by 0 bases, with 10 bases left in between. CDR1 is MNHEY and CDR2 is SVGAGI in the germline V gene. The length of the CDR3 is 15 residues. Here the CDR3 reads CASSYTSGMNTEAFF. The CDR3 DNA is TGTGCCAGCAGTTACACCTCAGGGATGAACACTGAAGCTTTCTTT.

The chain uses TRBV19 and TRBJ2-2; the D gene is possibly TRBD1 (6 bases). This CDR3 has 17 amino acids. Germline loops: CDR1 LNHDA, CDR2 SQIVND (reference sequence). V dropped 6 bases and J dropped 0 bases, with 17 bases sitting between them. The CDR3: CASSHRVDASNTGELFF. CDR3 nucleotides: TGTGCCAGTAGCCACAGGGTGGACGCTTCGAACACCGGGGAGCTGTTTTTT.

The V gene is TRBV4-2, the J gene TRBJ1-1; the D gene is possibly TRBD1 (5 bases). Looked up from germline, CDR1 is LGHNA and CDR2 is YNFKEQ. The CDR3 has 14 residues. V was trimmed by 1 base and J by 1 base, leaving 7 bases between them. CDR3 protein: CASSQGTTNTEAFF. CDR3 DNA: TGTGCCAGCAGCCAAGGGACAACGAACACTGAAGCTTTCTTT.

The gene calls are TRBV18 and TRBJ2-3, with 9 nucleotides matching TRBD2. Germline V gene sequence: CDR1 KGHSH, CDR2 LQKENI. Trimming removed 0 bases from V and 0 bases from J; junction bases left unmatched: 1. This CDR3 comprises 16 residues. The CDR3 bases are TGTGCCAGCTCACCACCGGCGGGGGGGAGCACAGATACGCAGTATTTT. Translation gives CASSPPAGGSTDTQYF.

V usage is TRBV11-1 and J usage is TRBJ2-5, with TRBD2 identical over 7 bases. The CDR3 consists of 16 residues. J lost 2 bases, V lost 5 bases, and 11 bases had no gene match. Germline CDR1 is SGHAT and CDR2 is FQDESV (reference sequence). The CDR3 bases are TGTGCCAGCAGCGTCGGGGAGCGGGGTGGGCAAGAGACCCAGTACTTC. As protein: CASSVGERGGQETQYF.

Points on this clone: Other DNA sequences of this sample code for an identical CDR3. In nucleotides, the CDR3 is TGCGCCAGCAGCTTTCAGGGGAACACTGAAGCTTTCTTT. Protein product: CASSFQGNTEAFF. The V and J genes are TRBV5-1 and TRBJ1-1, with D maybe TRBD1 (5 bases). CDR3 length: 13 residues. V lost 2 bases and J 1 base, leaving 6 bases between the germline ends. The germline V gene encodes CDR1 SGHRS and CDR2 YFSETQ.

This clone showed up just a few times. The chain combines TRBV10-2 with TRBJ2-3; maybe TRBD2 (6 bases). CDR1 is WSHSY and CDR2 is SAAADI in the germline V gene. CDR3 size: 14 residues. V was clipped by 4 bases and J by 3 bases, with 11 bases between them. The DNA for the CDR3 is TGCGCCAGCAGTGTGTCGGGGAGGACAGATACGCAGTATTTT. It is translated as CASSVSGRTDTQYF.

The genes are TRBV6-1 and TRBJ2-5; the D gene is possibly TRBD1 (6 bases). This CDR3 has 16 residues. Germline-derived CDR1 and CDR2 are MNHNS and SASEGT. V dropped 1 base and J dropped 1 base, with 13 bases sitting between them. CDR3 in amino acids: CASSEGTVPFQETQYF. The CDR3 coding sequence is TGTGCCAGCAGTGAAGGGACAGTACCGTTCCAAGAGACCCAGTACTTC.

This chain joins TRBV5-1 and TRBJ2-3; no reliable D call. The CDR3 covers 16 residues. Germline V lookup: CDR1 SGHRS, CDR2 YFSETQ. With 4 bases removed from V and 1 base from J, the gap between germline ends came to 16 bases. CDR3 nucleotide sequence: TGCGCCAGCAGCCTACGAACCCGACAAGGCACAGATACGCAGTATTTT. It encodes CASSLRTRQGTDTQYF.

The chain links TRBV9 to TRBJ1-1, with D perhaps TRBD1 (6 bases). With 0 bases removed from V and 6 bases from J, the gap between germline ends came to 24 bases. The germline CDR1 and CDR2 sequences are SGDLS and YYNGEE. The CDR3 has 18 amino acids. The DNA for the CDR3 is TGTGCCAGCAGCGTAGGCCTTACGGGGGGGCTGGAGTTATCTGAAGCTTTCTTT. Its translation: CASSVGLTGGLELSEAFF.